These 27 T cell receptor beta chains were sequenced from one sample in a study of cytomegalovirus exposure and HLA in healthy donors (dated by TCRdb to 2015 to 2018). Receptors were amplified or captured by the immunoSEQ multiplex PCR assay. In its TCRdb copy, this immuneACCESS table keeps in-frame sequences only and misses some clones. Where compared with another copy, unresolved V genes explain less than half of these, and the others have no known cause. The sample table records some 120,000 clones; roughly 95% of these occur just once. 1.5% to 2% of the sample comes from the top ten. The sequencing input was PBMCs. Every receptor here comes from a man younger than 35 in good health and CMV-seronegative.

The V gene is TRBV28, the J gene TRBJ1-4; D is ambiguous. The germline V and J ends were trimmed by 2 bases and 3 bases, with 10 bases remaining between them. The CDR3 has 15 residues. Germline CDR1 MDHEN, CDR2 SYDVKM. The CDR3 sequence: CASSLLGDSNEKLFF. DNA of the CDR3: TGTGCCAGCAGTTTACTTGGCGACTCTAATGAAAAACTGTTTTTT.

V gene TRBV5-6 combines with J gene TRBJ2-7; TRBD1 agrees at 7 bases. The CDR3 is 15 residues long. V lost 0 bases and J lost 2; bases outside the gene matches: 5. CDR1 and CDR2 from the germline V gene are SGHDT and YYEEEE. CDR3 nucleotides: TGTGCCAGCAGCTTGGCTACGGACAGGCCCTACGAGCAGTACTTC. As protein: CASSLATDRPYEQYF.

The rearrangement uses TRBV9 and TRBJ2-1, with D perhaps matching TRBD2 (6 bases). The CDR3 totals 16 residues. Germline V gives CDR1 SGDLS, CDR2 YYNGEE. Trimming removed 5 bases at V and 2 bases at J, with 17 bases between. CDR3 sequence: CASSETAEGAYNEQFF. In nucleotides, the CDR3 is TGTGCCAGCAGTGAGACAGCGGAGGGCGCCTACAATGAGCAGTTCTTC.

This sequence joins TRBV5-4 and TRBJ2-1, with a tentative D call TRBD2 (5 bases). CDR3 length: 13 residues. Germline V gene lookup returns CDR1 SGHNT and CDR2 YYREEE (reference sequence). V was clipped by 3 bases and J by 7 bases, with 11 bases between them. The chain's CDR3 is CASSSRWENEQFF. In DNA, the CDR3 is TGTGCCAGCAGCTCGCGTTGGGAGAATGAGCAGTTCTTC.

J is TRBJ2-3 and V is TRBV7-3, with 8 bases fitting TRBD2. The CDR3 sequence is 16 residues long. V shed 6 bases, J shed 4 bases, and the junction held 12 bases outside the gene matches. Germline loops: CDR1 SGHTA, CDR2 FQGTGA. CDR3 in amino acids: CASSPTGTRGPDTQYF. For the CDR3, the DNA is TGTGCCAGCAGTCCTACCGGGACTAGAGGTCCAGATACGCAGTATTTT. Looking up the rest from reference TRBV7-3 and TRBJ2-3 gives the full variable domain: GAGVSQTPSNKVTEKGKYVELRCDPISGHTALYWYRQSLGQGPEFLIYFQGTGAADDSGLPNDRFFAVRPEGSVSTLKIQRTERGDSAVYLCASSPTGTRGPDTQYFGPGTRLTVL.

The rearrangement uses TRBV5-6 and TRBJ2-7; 8 bases map to TRBD1. V lost 0 bases and J lost 5; bases outside the gene matches: 4. There are 14 residues in the CDR3. In germline, CDR1 is SGHDT, CDR2 YYEEEE. The CDR3 region is CASSLGTGPHEQYF. CDR3 coding DNA: TGTGCCAGCAGCTTGGGGACAGGGCCACACGAGCAGTACTTC.

The chain employs TRBV28 and TRBJ2-2; 8 bases are shared with TRBD2. V shed 3 bases and J 4 bases; nucleotides not matched to a gene: 13. The germline gives CDR1 MDHEN, CDR2 SYDVKM. The length of the CDR3 is 18 residues. DNA for the CDR3: TGTGCCAGCAGTTTCCTAACTAGCGGTGTTGGTAGCACCGGGGAGCTGTTTTTT. Its protein product is CASSFLTSGVGSTGELFF.

Worth noting for this clone: The identical CDR3 is also encoded by other nucleotide sequences in the sample. The chain links TRBV9 to TRBJ2-7, with D perhaps matching TRBD2 (6 bases). Germline CDR1 reads SGDLS; CDR2 reads YYNGEE. The germline V and J ends were trimmed by 2 bases and 0 bases, with 9 bases remaining between them. The CDR3 is 14 residues long. CDR3 sequence: CASSVGSGSYEQYF. The CDR3 DNA reads TGTGCCAGCAGCGTTGGTAGCGGCTCCTACGAGCAGTACTTC.

The chain carries TRBV13 and TRBJ2-1; D not certain. CDR1 PRHDT and CDR2 FYEKMQ come from the germline V gene (reference sequence). The CDR3 extends over 15 amino acids. The V and J ends lost 5 bases and 7 bases respectively, with 18 bases between them. The CDR3, as DNA: TGTGCCAGCAGCCCGACCGAGTTCAAGACAAATGAGCAGTTCTTC. Translation gives CASSPTEFKTNEQFF. The full variable domain, its missing parts supplied by reference TRBV13 and TRBJ2-1, is AAGVIQSPRHLIKEKRETATLKCYPIPRHDTVYWYQQGPGQDPQFLISFYEKMQSDKGSIPDRFSAQQFSDYHSELNMSSLELGDSALYFCASSPTEFKTNEQFFGPGTRLTVL.

The chain links TRBV13 to TRBJ2-7; D possibly corresponds to TRBD1 (6 bases). V lost 6 bases and J lost 0, with 15 bases in between. Germline CDR1 is PRHDT and CDR2 is FYEKMQ (reference sequence). This CDR3 spans 15 amino acids. CDR3 in DNA: TGTGCCAGCAGACGGACAGCAGCTTTCTCCTACGAGCAGTACTTC. This translates into CASRRTAAFSYEQYF.

The chain recombines TRBV14 with TRBJ2-1; D gene unclear. Germline V CDR1 and CDR2: SGHDN, FVKESK. The CDR3 runs to 12 residues. The V and J ends lost 4 bases and 10 bases respectively, with 11 bases between them. In DNA form, the CDR3 reads TGTGCCAGCAGCCGGATTAGCATGGAGCAGTTCTTC. Amino acid sequence: CASSRISMEQFF.

In DNA form, the CDR3 reads TGTGCCAGCAGCTTAGGACTAGCTGGGTCAGATACGCAGTATTTT. Protein: CASSLGLAGSDTQYF. This sequence joins TRBV11-3 and TRBJ2-3, with 7 nucleotides matching TRBD2. The trim removed 1 base at V and 4 bases at J, leaving 5 bases unmatched. CDR1 is SGHNT, CDR2 YENEEA, per germline. The CDR3 contains 15 residues.

The J gene is TRBJ1-1, the V gene TRBV9, with unresolved D. V was trimmed by 2 bases and J by 3 bases, leaving 8 bases between them. This CDR3 region has 13 residues. Germline lookup yields CDR1 SGDLS and CDR2 YYNGEE. This CDR3 reads CASSVQAHTEAFF. The CDR3 bases are TGTGCCAGCAGCGTTCAGGCCCACACTGAAGCTTTCTTT.

The chain recombines TRBV13 with TRBJ2-1, with TRBD1 matching 10 bases. V shed 8 bases, J shed 6 bases, and the junction held 7 bases outside the gene matches. CDR3 size: 14 residues. CDR1 and CDR2 (germline): PRHDT, FYEKMQ (reference sequence). The CDR3 bases are TGTGCCAGCGCACCGGGACAGGGGTTCAATGAGCAGTTCTTC. Translating gives CASAPGQGFNEQFF. The variable domain in full, completed from reference TRBV13 and TRBJ2-1, reads AAGVIQSPRHLIKEKRETATLKCYPIPRHDTVYWYQQGPGQDPQFLISFYEKMQSDKGSIPDRFSAQQFSDYHSELNMSSLELGDSALYFCASAPGQGFNEQFFGPGTRLTVL.

The chain uses TRBV29-1 and TRBJ1-5; maybe TRBD1 (6 bases). V lost 6 bases to trimming and J lost 3 bases, with 12 bases between them. Germline V gives CDR1 SQVTM, CDR2 ANQGSEA. The CDR3 loop spans 13 amino acids. CDR3 region: CSVQGVDNQPQHF. The DNA for the CDR3 is TGCAGCGTACAGGGAGTCGACAATCAGCCCCAGCATTTT.

J is TRBJ2-5 and V is TRBV27; D is perhaps TRBD1 (5 bases). Germline CDR1 and CDR2: MNHEY and SMNVEV (reference sequence). CDR3 size: 12 residues. Trimming removed 3 bases at V and 5 bases at J, with 7 bases between. CDR3 sequence reads: CASSLSGETQYF. DNA for the CDR3: TGTGCCAGCAGTTTGTCAGGGGAGACCCAGTACTTC.

The chain combines TRBV29-1 with TRBJ1-1; TRBD1 matches 9 bases. The germline gives CDR1 SQVTM, CDR2 ANQGSEA. J gave up 6 bases and V 5 bases, and 7 bases lay outside the gene matches. CDR3 length equals 13 residues. The CDR3 DNA follows: TGCAGCGTTATGACAGGGGGGTGGTCTGAAGCTTTCTTT. This codes for CSVMTGGWSEAFF.

V usage is TRBV19 and J usage is TRBJ1-2; weak D call: TRBD1 (5 bases). The CDR3 is 17 residues long. Germline lookup yields CDR1 LNHDA and CDR2 SQIVND (reference sequence). V lost 7 bases, J lost 1 base, and 22 bases lay in between. CDR3 loop: CASIPSPRTPLNYGYTF. DNA for the CDR3: TGTGCCAGTATCCCCTCCCCCCGGACACCGCTTAACTATGGCTACACCTTC.

The CDR3 region is CASSSQGGPNTGELFF. The DNA of the CDR3 is TGTGCCAGCAGCTCCCAGGGGGGCCCGAACACCGGGGAGCTGTTTTTT. This sequence joins TRBV5-4 and TRBJ2-2; possibly TRBD1 for D (7 bases). Trimming removed 3 bases at V and 0 bases at J, with 12 bases between. Germline values: CDR1 SGHNT, CDR2 YYREEE (reference sequence). The CDR3 has 16 residues.

This clone was found once. V and J are TRBV10-1 and TRBJ2-1; 9 nucleotides agree with TRBD2. Germline CDR1 WNHNN, CDR2 SYGVQD (reference sequence). The junction had 4 bases not matched to a gene; V was cut back by 2 bases and J by 5 bases. The CDR3 is 15 residues long. In nucleotides, the CDR3 is TGCGCCAGCAGTGAGGTGACTAGCGGCGACAATGAGCAGTTCTTC. This gives the protein CASSEVTSGDNEQFF.

This chain joins TRBV30 and TRBJ1-2; maybe TRBD1 (6 bases). The CDR3 runs 14 residues. V was pared by 3 bases and J by 4 bases, with 15 bases between. CDR1 GTSNPN and CDR2 SVGIG come from the germline V gene (reference sequence). The chain's CDR3 is CAWRGRQGRYGYTF. As DNA, the CDR3 is TGTGCCTGGAGGGGGCGGCAGGGGCGCTATGGCTACACCTTC.

The chain links TRBV4-2 to TRBJ2-7; D possibly corresponds to TRBD2 (6 bases). The V end was cut by 4 bases, the J end by 7 bases, with 23 bases between. The CDR3 extends over 16 amino acids. Per germline, CDR1 LGHNA and CDR2 YNFKEQ. Here the CDR3 reads CASSPGDGGKRQEQYF. For the CDR3, the DNA is TGTGCCAGCAGCCCGGGGGATGGCGGGAAGCGGCAAGAGCAGTACTTC.

This clone has only one observation. V is TRBV6-1 and J is TRBJ1-1; 7 bases agree with TRBD1. CDR1 is MNHNS and CDR2 is SASEGT in the germline V gene. This CDR3 is 13 amino acids long. V lost 8 bases, J lost 0 bases, and 3 bases stayed unmatched. CDR3 amino acids: CASWTGMNTEAFF. CDR3 in DNA: TGTGCCAGCTGGACAGGAATGAACACTGAAGCTTTCTTT.

This clone was counted once. This rearrangement joins TRBV11-3 to TRBJ2-7; the match to TRBD2 covers 15 bases. This CDR3 is 18 amino acids long. The J segment lost 5 bases and the V segment lost 5 bases, leaving 13 bases of the junction unmatched. Germline V gives CDR1 SGHNT, CDR2 YENEEA. The CDR3 DNA follows: TGTGCCAGCAGCCACGGACTAGCGGGGGGGAGCGGGGACCACGAGCAGTACTTC. Residues: CASSHGLAGGSGDHEQYF.

The V and J genes are TRBV12-5 and TRBJ2-2, with 12 bases that match TRBD1. The ends lost 6 bases at V and 6 bases at J; junction bases unmatched: 8. The germline V gene has CDR1 LGHNT and CDR2 FRNRAP. CDR3 length equals 16 residues. The CDR3, as DNA: TGTGCTAGTGGGTCCGGGACAGGGGGCTATGCCGGGGAGCTGTTTTTT. It translates to CASGSGTGGYAGELFF.

V is TRBV6-4 and J is TRBJ2-1, with 7 bases fitting TRBD1. This CDR3 region has 16 residues. Trimming cost V 4 bases and J 5 bases; bases outside gene matches: 11. The germline gives CDR1 MRHNA, CDR2 SNTAGT. DNA of the CDR3: TGTGCCAGCAGTGGGATCCCGGACAGGTATAACAATGAGCAGTTCTTC. Protein: CASSGIPDRYNNEQFF.

The rearrangement links TRBV7-9 to TRBJ2-1, with D possibly matching TRBD2 (6 bases). Trimming shortened V by 5 bases and J by 8 bases, and 16 bases separated the two germline ends. Looked up from germline, CDR1 is SEHNR and CDR2 is FQNEAQ (reference sequence). CDR3 length: 14 residues. The CDR3 bases are TGTGCCAGCAGCCACGCGGGGCTAGTGGATGAGCAGTTCTTC. Amino acids: CASSHAGLVDEQFF.